One and the same sample provided the 4 T cell receptor beta chains below, sequenced in a study of CD8 T cells in ankylosing spondylitis. Study-wide points: In ankylosing spondylitis blood, a motif of roughly 8 highly homologous TCR beta variants appeared characteristic.

Their antigen targets remain unknown. A single record per CDR3 protein comes from TCRdb applying MiXCR to the 5' RACE reads. The sample yields hundreds of thousands of distinct CDR3 sequences, around 11% seen once. The sequencing sample was made of blood, either unsorted or a sorted T cell fraction (not recorded which). The receptors were sampled from a male donor with ankylosing spondylitis.

The chain recombines TRBV27 with TRBJ1-5; D remains ambiguous. The CDR3 is 14 residues long. Germline V gene sequence: CDR1 MNHEY, CDR2 SMNVEV (reference sequence). Trimming removed 0 bases from V and 4 bases from J, with 7 bases in between. CDR3 protein: CASSLSRGNQPQHF. Written as DNA, the CDR3 is TGTGCCAGCAGTTTATCTCGGGGAAATCAGCCCCAGCATTTT.

This clonotype was found many times. This sequence joins TRBV29-1 and TRBJ2-1; possibly TRBD1 or TRBD2 for D (5 bases each). Germline assignment: CDR1 SQVTM and CDR2 ANQGSEA. CDR3 size: 15 residues. The V gene lost 4 bases and the J gene lost 0 bases, with 13 bases spanning the gap. CDR3 sequence: CSVVGLRGSYNEQFF. The CDR3 nucleotides are TGCAGCGTTGTAGGATTGAGGGGCTCCTACAATGAGCAGTTCTTC.

This clonotype was observed many times. The CDR3 DNA sequence: TGTGCCAGCAGCTTTCCGCAGGGACATGAGCAGTTCTTC. Translating gives CASSFPQGHEQFF. V is TRBV7-2 and J is TRBJ2-1; the D call may be TRBD1 or TRBD2 (5 bases each). Germline lookup yields CDR1 SGHTA and CDR2 FQGNSA. CDR3 length: 13 amino acids. Trimming removed 3 bases from V and 8 bases from J, with 11 bases in between.

The sample holds a few counts of this clonotype. This chain joins TRBV5-1 and TRBJ2-1, with TRBD1 matching over 12 bases. J gave up 9 bases and V 0 bases, and 7 bases lay outside the gene matches. Per the germline V gene, CDR1 is SGHRS and CDR2 is YFSETQ. There are 16 residues in the CDR3. CDR3 nucleotide sequence: TGCGCCAGCAGCTTGGGACCGGGACAGGGGGCTGGTGAGCAGTTCTTC. Translated: CASSLGPGQGAGEQFF.